Detailed here is one TCR beta chain. Its target antigen remains unknown. Base qualities are missing; no much larger clone stands one base away. These data originate in a study of blood T cell repertoires in COVID-19 (dated by TCRdb to the early 2020s). For the wider study: Samples from collaborators originated in the United States, Italy and Spain and spanned both the acute and convalescent phases of COVID-19. The material from the prospective study consisted of cDNA or gDNA derived from T cells, B-cell-depleted T cells, or PBMCs. Subjects who had been exposed to COVID-19, were actively infected with it, or had recovered from it provided the deeply sampled blood TCRbeta repertoires that made up the dataset. The repertoires were made available in a free public database intended to serve as a resource for research on the immune response to SARS-CoV-2. The samples were drawn from the first 160 participants of the ongoing ImmuneRACE study and from some 1,300 subjects provided by 6 global collaborators. Sample metadata almost always included a de-identified subject ID, COVID-19 status, age in years and sex. Where available, HLA class I and class II types were obtained from metadata supplied by the sample provider rather than from assay-based typing. Broader findings and caveats from the paper: The quantity of clinical and demographic metadata differed by source and by participant and was supplied without curation.

V is reduced by 0 bases and J by 8 bases, leaving a spacing of 14 bases between them. From the cysteine up to the phenylalanine, the CDR3 has a length of 15 residues. This entry keeps only the CDR3 DNA: 45 bases, framed from base 1. The CDR1 and CDR2 encoded by the germline V gene are ENHRY and SYGVKD. The immunoSEQ Assay, a bias-controlled multiplex PCR, was used to amplify TCRbeta CDR3 regions from genomic DNA. On the study's bioinformatics: Within the assay, amplification of reference gene primers was used to estimate how many nucleated cells each sample contained. To quantify the absolute abundance of each unique TCRbeta CDR3 rearrangement, sequence reads were collapsed and filtered. Productive Simpson clonality was computed per sample as the square root of Simpson's diversity index over productive rearrangements. TCRdb carries this immuneACCESS record with in-frame sequences only. Its versions omit some clonotypes, under half of them owing to an unresolved V gene in the studies checked, with the rest unexplained. The D gene and trimming were derived from the DNA, and the V and J assignments and clone size from that table. The sample has just under 350,000 clones on record, around 87% of them singletons. The top ten hold about 6.3% of the sample.

One collaborating source in Seattle enrolled patients while the patients were actively infected and followed the patients over time throughout the course of disease. Each collaborating institution followed its own protocols to collect whole blood in K2EDTA tubes. For TCRbeta analysis, collaborators shipped samples as frozen whole blood, isolated PBMCs, or DNA extracted from either of those sample types. Sequenced material: peripheral blood. The V and J segments used are TRBV10-3 and TRBJ1-3; tentative D gene TRBD1, with 6 bases matching. This TCR derives from a woman in her forties or fifties with COVID-19, enrolled during active disease. CDR3 region: CAISESGSDSHTIYF. The nucleotides read TGTGCCATCAGTGAGTCAGGGTCGGACAGTCACACCATATATTTT.